The 8 T cell receptor beta chains below were found in one sample sequenced in a study of blood T cell repertoires in COVID-19. Sequencing was performed with immunoSEQ multiplex PCR; in TCRdb, only in-frame clones are kept and a portion is missing. The sample lists about 190,000 clones; roughly 89% were seen once. The material sequenced was peripheral blood. The receptors here all came from a man aged 45 to 65 with acute or convalescent COVID-19.

CDR3 DNA sequence: TGTGCCAGCAGATTGGCGGGAGTAGATGAGCAGTACTTC. It specifies CASRLAGVDEQYF. The chain links TRBV27 to TRBJ2-7, with TRBD2 matching 7 bases. Germline V lookup: CDR1 MNHEY, CDR2 SMNVEV (reference sequence). The CDR3 covers 13 residues. Unmatched junction bases numbered 9, after V lost 6 bases and J lost 7 bases.

The chain combines TRBV7-6 with TRBJ1-6, with 9 bases matching TRBD1. CDR3 length: 17 amino acids. The V and J ends lost 4 bases and 7 bases, in that order; junction bases with no gene match: 11. The germline CDR1 and CDR2 sequences are SGHVS and FNYEAQ. CDR3 protein: CASSSWTGAARNSPLHF. The CDR3 bases are TGTGCCAGCAGCTCCTGGACAGGGGCTGCCAGGAATTCACCCCTCCACTTT. Combining the CDR3 with reference TRBV7-6 and TRBJ1-6 gives the whole variable domain GAGVSQSPRYKVTKRGQDVALRCDPISGHVSLYWYRQALGQGPEFLTYFNYEAQQDKSGLPNDRFSAERPEGSISTLTIQRTEQRDSAMYRCASSSWTGAARNSPLHFGNGTRLTVT.

The chain employs TRBV2 and TRBJ2-5; no reliable D call. The V gene lost 4 bases and the J gene lost 5 bases, with 5 bases spanning the gap. The CDR3 has 11 residues. Germline V lookup: CDR1 SNHLY, CDR2 FYNNEI. The CDR3: CASSVMETQYF. The CDR3 DNA reads TGTGCCAGCAGTGTTATGGAGACCCAGTACTTC.

The CDR3 DNA reads TGTGCCAGCAGTCTACAACAGGGGATACTGTTTTTT. This gives the protein CASSLQQGILFF. V usage is TRBV28 and J usage is TRBJ1-4; 7 bases align to TRBD1. V shed 5 bases, J shed 13 bases, and the junction held 7 bases outside the gene matches. Germline CDR1 and CDR2: MDHEN and SYDVKM. The CDR3 spans 12 residues.

The chain has TRBV6-2 or TRBV6-3 and TRBJ2-6; maybe TRBD1 (6 bases). V was cut by 5 bases and J by 6 bases, with 14 bases left in between. The CDR3 is 15 residues long. Germline CDR1 is MNHEY and CDR2 is SVGEGT. CDR3 residues: CASSRRTDSANVLTF. CDR3 bases: TGTGCCAGCAGTAGGAGGACAGATTCGGCCAACGTCCTGACTTTC.

The chain is built from TRBV4-1 and TRBJ2-3, with D maybe TRBD2 (5 bases). Germline-derived CDR1 and CDR2 are MGHRA and YSYEKL. Trimming took 4 bases from V and 8 from J, leaving 13 bases between them. CDR3 length equals 13 residues. CDR3 loop: CASSRAPRGTQYF. The DNA of the CDR3 is TGCGCCAGCAGCCGTGCCCCTCGGGGTACGCAGTATTTT.

Comments on this clone: The identical CDR3 is also encoded by other nucleotide sequences in the sample. Written as DNA, the CDR3 is TGTGCCAGCAGCCTTCAGGGCTACGAGCAGTACTTC. Translated: CASSLQGYEQYF. The genes are TRBV11-2 and TRBJ2-7; possible D gene TRBD1, 5 bases. Trimming removed 5 bases at V and 3 bases at J, with 8 bases between. The CDR3 has 12 residues. Looked up from germline, CDR1 is SGHAT and CDR2 is FQNNGV.

The V and J genes are TRBV7-2 and TRBJ2-1, with 14 bases that match TRBD2. The CDR3 is made up of 17 amino acids. V gave up 5 bases and J gave up 4 bases; unmatched junction bases: 7. CDR1 and CDR2 from the germline V gene are SGHTA and FQGNSA. CDR3 loop: CASSPRGLAGEYNEQFF. The CDR3 nucleotides read TGTGCCAGCAGCCCCAGGGGACTAGCGGGGGAATACAATGAGCAGTTCTTC.